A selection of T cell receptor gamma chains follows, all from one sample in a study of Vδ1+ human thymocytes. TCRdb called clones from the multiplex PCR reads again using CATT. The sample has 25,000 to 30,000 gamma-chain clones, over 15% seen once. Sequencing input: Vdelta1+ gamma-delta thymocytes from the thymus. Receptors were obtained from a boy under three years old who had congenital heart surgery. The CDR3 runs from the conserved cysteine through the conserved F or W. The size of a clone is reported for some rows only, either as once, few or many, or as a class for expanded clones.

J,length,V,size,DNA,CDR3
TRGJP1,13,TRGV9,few,TGTGCCTTGTGGGAGTGTCTCGGTTGGTTCAAGATATTT,CALWECLGWFKIF
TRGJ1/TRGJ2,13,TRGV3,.,TGTGCCACCTGGGACAGGCCAAATTCAAAGAAACTCTTT,CATWDRPNSKKLF
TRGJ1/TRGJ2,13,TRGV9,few,TGTGCCTTGTGGGAGTCTCATTATTATAAGAAACTCTTT,CALWESHYYKKLF
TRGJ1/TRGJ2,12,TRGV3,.,TGTGCCACCTGGGATCAGAATTATAGGAAACTCTTT,CATWDQNYRKLF
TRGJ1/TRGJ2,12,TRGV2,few,TGTGCCACCTGGGACGGGCCCCATAAGAAACTCTTT,CATWDGPHKKLF
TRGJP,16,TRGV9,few,TGTGCCTTGTGGGAGGTCAGAGAGTTGGGCAAAAAAATCAAGGTATTT,CALWEVRELGKKIKVF
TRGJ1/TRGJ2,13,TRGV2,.,TGTGCCACCTGGGACGGGCTGCGGCGAAAGAAACTCTTT,CATWDGLRRKKLF
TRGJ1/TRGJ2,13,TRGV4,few,TGTGCCACCTGGGATGGGCGGAAGTATAAGAAACTCTTT,CATWDGRKYKKLF
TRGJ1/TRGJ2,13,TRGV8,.,TGTGCCACCTGGGTCAGGATTTATTATAAGAAACTCTTT,CATWVRIYYKKLF
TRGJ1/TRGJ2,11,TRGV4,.,TGTGCCACCTGGGATGAATGCCTGAAACTCTTT,CATWDECLKLF
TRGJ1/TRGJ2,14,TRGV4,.,TGTGCCACCTGGGATGGTACCTGTTATTATAAGAAACTCTTT,CATWDGTCYYKKLF
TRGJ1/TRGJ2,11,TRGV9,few,TGTGCCTTGTGGGAGCCTGGGAAGAAACTCTTT,CALWEPGKKLF
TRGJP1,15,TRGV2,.,TGTGCCACCTGGGAGGGGGCTGCCACTGGTTGGTTCAAGATATTT,CATWEGAATGWFKIF
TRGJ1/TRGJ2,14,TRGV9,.,TGTGCCTTGTGGGAGGTTTTCGCCCATTATAAGAAACTCTTT,CALWEVFAHYKKLF
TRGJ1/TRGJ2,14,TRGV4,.,TGTGCCACCTGGGATGGGCCTGGTTCTTTTAAGAAACTCTTT,CATWDGPGSFKKLF
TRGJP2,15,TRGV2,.,TGTGCCACCTGGGACGGTAACAGTAGTGATTGGATCAAGACGTTT,CATWDGNSSDWIKTF
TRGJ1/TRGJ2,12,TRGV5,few,TGTGCCACCTGGGACATCCCTGTCGGGAAACTCTTT,CATWDIPVGKLF
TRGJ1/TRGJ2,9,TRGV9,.,TGTGCCTTGGGATGGACGAAACTCTTT,CALGWTKLF
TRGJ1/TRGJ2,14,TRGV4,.,TGTGCCACCTGGGATGGGCCGATAAGGTATAAGAAACTCTTT,CATWDGPIRYKKLF
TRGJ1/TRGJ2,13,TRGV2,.,TGTGCCACCTGGGACGGTTCATATTATAAGAAACTCTTT,CATWDGSYYKKLF